This T cell receptor beta chain is drawn from a study of T cells in Graves' hyperthyroidism and ophthalmopathy. Broader study findings: Among thyroid clonotypes expanded above 0.001, most also appeared in blood.

Amplified TCR beta CDR3 regions derived from RNA transcripts. HTBI primers were employed in a first-round RT-PCR of the TCR CDR3. TCRdb re-called the multiplex PCR reads through MiXCR, storing one row per CDR3 protein. The data contain about 270,000 distinct CDR3 sequences, 20% to 25% of them seen just once; the ten biggest clones take up under 65%. The V and J ends lost 5 bases and 11 bases respectively, with 18 bases between them. The CDR3 totals 13 residues. Germline V gene data show CDR1 as MDHEN and CDR2 as SYDVKM. Ophthalmopathy in the patients scored at least 3 on Clinical Activity Score and at least 4 on NOSPECS grade, lasting under 3 months. The authors obtained PBMCs from roughly 10 ml of fresh peripheral blood. As concerns this clonotype: The target antigen is unknown.

The sequence derives from a man younger than 40 with Graves' ophthalmopathy. Input material: blood. The V and J genes are TRBV28 and TRBJ1-1; D is possibly TRBD1 (5 bases). The CDR3 DNA reads as TGTGCCAGCAGTCCCCCAGGGCGATCTTCCGCTTTCTTT. Translating it yields CASSPPGRSSAFF.